This T cell receptor (beta chain) was captured in a study of control samples from healthy donors and cancer patients. Assay used: immunoSEQ multiplex PCR; TCRdb lists only in-frame clones, some missing. The table shows fewer than 250,000 clones, with around 93% occurring only once. The CDR3 runs 15 residues. After removal of 10 bases from V and 6 bases from J, the junction contained 12 bases not matched to a gene. Germline CDR1 SGHDN, CDR2 FVKESK. The V and J genes are TRBV14 and TRBJ1-5, with TRBD1 matching over 10 bases. This receptor was identified in a man aged 25-45 years in good health. The material sequenced was blood. CDR3 in amino acids: CAIQSRDRGSQPQHF. The CDR3 DNA reads TGTGCCATCCAGAGCCGGGACAGGGGTTCTCAGCCCCAGCATTTT.